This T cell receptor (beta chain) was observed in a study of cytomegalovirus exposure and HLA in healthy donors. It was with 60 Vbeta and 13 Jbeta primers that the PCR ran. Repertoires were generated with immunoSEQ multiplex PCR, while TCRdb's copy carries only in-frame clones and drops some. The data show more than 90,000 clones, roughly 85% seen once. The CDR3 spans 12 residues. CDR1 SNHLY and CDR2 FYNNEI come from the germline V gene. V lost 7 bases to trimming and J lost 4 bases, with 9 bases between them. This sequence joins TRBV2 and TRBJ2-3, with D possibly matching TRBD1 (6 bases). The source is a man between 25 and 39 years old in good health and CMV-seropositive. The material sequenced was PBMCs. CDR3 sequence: CASNPGADTQYF. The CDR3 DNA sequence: TGTGCCAGCAACCCAGGGGCAGATACGCAGTATTTT.